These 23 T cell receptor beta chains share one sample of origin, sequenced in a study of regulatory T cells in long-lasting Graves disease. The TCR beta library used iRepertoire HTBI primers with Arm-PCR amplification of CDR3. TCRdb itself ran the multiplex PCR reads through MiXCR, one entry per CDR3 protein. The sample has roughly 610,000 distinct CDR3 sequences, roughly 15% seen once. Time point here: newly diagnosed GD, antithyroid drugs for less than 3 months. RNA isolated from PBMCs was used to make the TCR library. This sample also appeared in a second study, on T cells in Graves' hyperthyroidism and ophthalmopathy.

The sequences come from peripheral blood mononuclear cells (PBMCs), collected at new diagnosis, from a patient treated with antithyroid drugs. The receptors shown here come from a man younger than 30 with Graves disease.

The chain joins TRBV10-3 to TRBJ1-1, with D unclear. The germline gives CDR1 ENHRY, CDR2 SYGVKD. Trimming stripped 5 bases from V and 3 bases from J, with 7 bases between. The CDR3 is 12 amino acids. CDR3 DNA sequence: TGTGCCATCAGTAACTCGGACACTGAAGCTTTCTTT. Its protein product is CAISNSDTEAFF.

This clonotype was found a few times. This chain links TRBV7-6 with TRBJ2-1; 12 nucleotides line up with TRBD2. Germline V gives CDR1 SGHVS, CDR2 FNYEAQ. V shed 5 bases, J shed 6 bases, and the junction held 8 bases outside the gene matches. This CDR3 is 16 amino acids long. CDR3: CASSRGLAGSPNEQFF. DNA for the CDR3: TGTGCCAGCAGCCGCGGACTAGCGGGATCTCCCAATGAGCAGTTCTTC.

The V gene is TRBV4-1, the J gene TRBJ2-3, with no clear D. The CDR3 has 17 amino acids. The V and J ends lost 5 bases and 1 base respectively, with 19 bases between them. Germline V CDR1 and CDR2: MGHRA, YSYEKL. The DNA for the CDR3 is TGCGCCAGCAGCTCAAGGCTACAAGGCATCGGCACAGATACGCAGTATTTT. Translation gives CASSSRLQGIGTDTQYF.

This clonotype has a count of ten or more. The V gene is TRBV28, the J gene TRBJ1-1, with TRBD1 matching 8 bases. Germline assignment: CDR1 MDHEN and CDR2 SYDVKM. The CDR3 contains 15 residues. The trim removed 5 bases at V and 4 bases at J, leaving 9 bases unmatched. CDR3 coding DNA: TGTGCCAGCAGTCTTAGACAGGGGCGGGGCACTGAAGCTTTCTTT. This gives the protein CASSLRQGRGTEAFF.

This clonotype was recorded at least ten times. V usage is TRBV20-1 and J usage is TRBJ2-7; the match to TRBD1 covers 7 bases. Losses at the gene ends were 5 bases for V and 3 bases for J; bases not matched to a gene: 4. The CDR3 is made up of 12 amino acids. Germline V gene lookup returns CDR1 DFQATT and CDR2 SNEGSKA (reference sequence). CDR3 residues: CSASTGRYEQYF. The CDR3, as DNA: TGCAGTGCTTCGACAGGGCGCTACGAGCAGTACTTC.

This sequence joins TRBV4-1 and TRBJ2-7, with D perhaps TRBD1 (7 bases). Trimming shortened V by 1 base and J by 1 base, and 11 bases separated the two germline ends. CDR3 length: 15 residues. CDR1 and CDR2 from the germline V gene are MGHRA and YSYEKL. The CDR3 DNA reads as TGCGCCAGCAGCCAAGGGCGGGGACAGTCCTACGAGCAGTACTTC. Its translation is CASSQGRGQSYEQYF.

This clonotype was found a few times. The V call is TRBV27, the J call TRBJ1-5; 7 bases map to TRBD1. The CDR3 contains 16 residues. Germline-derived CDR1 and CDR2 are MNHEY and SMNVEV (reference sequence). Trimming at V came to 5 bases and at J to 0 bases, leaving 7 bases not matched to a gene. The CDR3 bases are TGTGCCAGCAGTGAAGACAGGGTTTATAGCAATCAGCCCCAGCATTTT. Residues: CASSEDRVYSNQPQHF.

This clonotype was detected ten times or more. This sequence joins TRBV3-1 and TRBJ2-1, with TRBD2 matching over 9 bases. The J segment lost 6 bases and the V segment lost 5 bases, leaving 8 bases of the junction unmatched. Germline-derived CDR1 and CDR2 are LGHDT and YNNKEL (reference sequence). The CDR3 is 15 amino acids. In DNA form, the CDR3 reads TGTGCCAGCAGCATAGCGGGAGTCATCTCCAATGAGCAGTTCTTC. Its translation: CASSIAGVISNEQFF.

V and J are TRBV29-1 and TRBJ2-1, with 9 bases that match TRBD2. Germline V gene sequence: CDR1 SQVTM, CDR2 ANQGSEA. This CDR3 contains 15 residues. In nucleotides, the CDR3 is TGCGCCCGGAGGGGGCGGGAGGGCCCCTGGGTTGAGCAGTTCTTC. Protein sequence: CARRGREGPWVEQFF.

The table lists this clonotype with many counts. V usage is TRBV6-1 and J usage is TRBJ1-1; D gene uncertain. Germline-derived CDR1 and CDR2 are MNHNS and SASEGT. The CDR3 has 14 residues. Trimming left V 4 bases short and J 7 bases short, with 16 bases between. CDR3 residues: CASSATGRHREAFF. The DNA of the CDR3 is TGTGCCAGCAGTGCTACCGGACGCCACCGTGAAGCTTTCTTT.

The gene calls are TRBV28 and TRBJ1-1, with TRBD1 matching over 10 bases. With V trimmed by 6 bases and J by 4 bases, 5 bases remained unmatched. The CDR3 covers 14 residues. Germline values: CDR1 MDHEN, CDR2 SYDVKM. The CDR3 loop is CASSTTGGFTEAFF. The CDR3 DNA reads TGTGCCAGCAGCACGACAGGGGGCTTCACTGAAGCTTTCTTT.

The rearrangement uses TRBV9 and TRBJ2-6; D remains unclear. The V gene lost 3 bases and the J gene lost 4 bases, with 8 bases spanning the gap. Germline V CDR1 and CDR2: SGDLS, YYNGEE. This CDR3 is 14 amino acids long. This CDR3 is CASSGERGANVLTF. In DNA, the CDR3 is TGTGCCAGCAGCGGAGAGAGGGGGGCCAACGTCCTGACTTTC. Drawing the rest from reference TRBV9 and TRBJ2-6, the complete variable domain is DSGVTQTPKHLITATGQRVTLRCSPRSGDLSVYWYQQSLDQGLQFLIQYYNGEERAKGNILERFSAQQFPDLHSELNLSSLELGDSALYFCASSGERGANVLTFGAGSRLTVL.

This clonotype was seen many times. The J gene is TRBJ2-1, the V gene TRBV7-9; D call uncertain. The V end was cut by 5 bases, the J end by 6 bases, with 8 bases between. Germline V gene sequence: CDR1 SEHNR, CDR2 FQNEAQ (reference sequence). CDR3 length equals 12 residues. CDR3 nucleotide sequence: TGTGCCAGCAGCGTCCTGGGCAATGAGCAGTTCTTC. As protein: CASSVLGNEQFF. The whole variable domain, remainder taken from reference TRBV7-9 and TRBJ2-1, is DTGVSQNPRHKITKRGQNVTFRCDPISEHNRLYWYRQTLGQGPEFLTYFQNEAQLEKSRLLSDRFSAERPKGSFSTLEIQRTEQGDSAMYLCASSVLGNEQFFGPGTRLTVL.

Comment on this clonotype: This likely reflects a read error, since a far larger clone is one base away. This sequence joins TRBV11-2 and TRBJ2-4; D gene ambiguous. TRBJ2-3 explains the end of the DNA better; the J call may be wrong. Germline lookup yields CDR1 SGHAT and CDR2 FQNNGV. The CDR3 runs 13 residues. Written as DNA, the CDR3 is TGTGCCAGCAGCTTCTTTGGGTCAGTTACGCAGTATTTT. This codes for CASSFFGSVTQYF.

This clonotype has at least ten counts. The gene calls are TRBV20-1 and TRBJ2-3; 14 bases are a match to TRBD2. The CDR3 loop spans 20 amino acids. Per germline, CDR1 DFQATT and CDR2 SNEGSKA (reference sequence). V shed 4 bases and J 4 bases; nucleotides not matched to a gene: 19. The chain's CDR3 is CSATPYGTSGSMFRADTQYF. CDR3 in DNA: TGCAGTGCTACCCCATACGGGACTAGCGGGAGTATGTTTCGGGCAGATACGCAGTATTTT.

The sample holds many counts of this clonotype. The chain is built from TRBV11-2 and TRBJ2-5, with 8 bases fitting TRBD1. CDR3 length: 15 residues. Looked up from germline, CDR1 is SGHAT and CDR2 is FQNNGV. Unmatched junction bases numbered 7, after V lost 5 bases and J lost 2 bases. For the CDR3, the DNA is TGTGCCAGCAGCCCGCCGGACAGGGAGCAAGAGACCCAGTACTTC. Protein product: CASSPPDREQETQYF.

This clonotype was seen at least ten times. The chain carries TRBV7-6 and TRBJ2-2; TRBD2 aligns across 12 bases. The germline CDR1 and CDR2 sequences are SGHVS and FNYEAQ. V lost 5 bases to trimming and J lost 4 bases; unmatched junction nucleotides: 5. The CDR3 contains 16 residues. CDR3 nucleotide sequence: TGTGCCAGCAGCAGACTAGCGGGAGAGGTCACCGGGGAGCTGTTTTTT. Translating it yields CASSRLAGEVTGELFF.

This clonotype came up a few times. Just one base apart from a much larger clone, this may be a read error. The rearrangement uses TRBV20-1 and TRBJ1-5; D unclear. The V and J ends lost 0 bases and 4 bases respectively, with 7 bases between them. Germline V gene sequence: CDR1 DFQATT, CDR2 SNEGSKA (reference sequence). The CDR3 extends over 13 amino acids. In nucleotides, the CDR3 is TGCAGTGCTAGAGATTTTAGGAATCAGCCCCAGCATTTT. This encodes CSARDFRNQPQHF.

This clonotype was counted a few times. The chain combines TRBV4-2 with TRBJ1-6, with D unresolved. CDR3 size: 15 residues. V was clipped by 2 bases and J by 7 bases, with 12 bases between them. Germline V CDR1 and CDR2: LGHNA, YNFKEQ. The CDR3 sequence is CASSQTRTPNSPLHF. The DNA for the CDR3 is TGTGCCAGCAGCCAAACCCGGACCCCCAATTCACCCCTCCACTTT.

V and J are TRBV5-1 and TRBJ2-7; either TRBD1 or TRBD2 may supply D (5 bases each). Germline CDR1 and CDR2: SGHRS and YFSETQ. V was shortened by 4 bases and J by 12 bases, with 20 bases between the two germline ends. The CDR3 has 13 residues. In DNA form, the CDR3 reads TGCGCCAGCAGCCACCGGGGCGATGGGACCGTGTACTTC. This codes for CASSHRGDGTVYF.

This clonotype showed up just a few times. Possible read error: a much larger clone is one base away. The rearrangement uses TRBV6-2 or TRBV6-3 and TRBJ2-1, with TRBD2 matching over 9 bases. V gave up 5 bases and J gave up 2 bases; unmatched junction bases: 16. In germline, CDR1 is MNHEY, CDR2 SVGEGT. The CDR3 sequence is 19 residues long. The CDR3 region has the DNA TGTGCCAGCAGTCCCTTTCCCGTGCCGCGGGAGGGTCCCTACAATGAGCAGTTCTTC. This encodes CASSPFPVPREGPYNEQFF.

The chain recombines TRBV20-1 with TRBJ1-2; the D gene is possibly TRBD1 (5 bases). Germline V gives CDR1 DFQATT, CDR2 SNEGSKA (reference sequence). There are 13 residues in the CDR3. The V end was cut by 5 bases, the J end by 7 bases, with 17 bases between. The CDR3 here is CSALIRAGPGYTF. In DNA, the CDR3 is TGCAGTGCTCTCATCCGGGCAGGGCCTGGCTACACCTTC.

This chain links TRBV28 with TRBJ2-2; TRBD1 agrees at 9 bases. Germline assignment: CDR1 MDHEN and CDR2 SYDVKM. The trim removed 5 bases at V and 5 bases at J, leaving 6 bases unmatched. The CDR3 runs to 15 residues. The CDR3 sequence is CASSHRGLRTGELFF. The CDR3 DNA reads TGTGCCAGCAGTCACAGGGGGCTAAGGACCGGGGAGCTGTTTTTT.